These 16 T cell receptor beta chains share one sample of origin, sequenced in a study of tumor-infiltrating lymphocytes in primary liver carcinoma. From roughly 500 ng total RNA, TCR beta cDNA was generated with a primer in the constant region. Libraries covering TCR beta were generated through three nested multiplex PCR rounds (using a slightly modified ARM-PCR). Forward primers for TRBV1-TRBV30 and a C-beta reverse primer served the first two PCR rounds, at about 10 cycles each. TCRdb fed the multiplex PCR reads into MiXCR, producing one record per CDR3 protein. The sample includes about 30,000 distinct CDR3 sequences, roughly two thirds of them seen just once. The study co-extracted DNA and RNA from around 20-30 mg of unsorted bulk tissue. Sequences were obtained from liver tumor tissue from sampling region 3. Subset indicated: tumor region T3, left-lateral pole. The receptors originated from a woman aged 30 to 39 with primary liver carcinoma and hepatitis B virus infection.

The CDR3 DNA follows: TGCAGCGTTGAAGCTAGGGACCGGGATAAAGATACGCAGCATTTT. This translates into CSVEARDRDKDTQHF. The gene calls are TRBV29-1 and TRBJ2-3; possibly TRBD1 for D (5 bases). The closer fit of TRBJ1-5 to the DNA end suggests the J call may be wrong. Germline loops: CDR1 SQVTM, CDR2 ANQGSEA. This CDR3 contains 15 residues.

This clonotype was seen once. Since the CDR3 does not end with the conserved phenylalanine or tryptophan, this likely comes from a read error. V gene TRBV28 combines with J gene TRBJ2-1; D not certain. The CDR3 runs to 12 residues. The V end was cut by 3 bases, the J end by 13 bases, with 13 bases between. In germline, CDR1 is MDHEN, CDR2 SYDVKM. The CDR3 protein is CASSFDRFDQFI. CDR3 nucleotides: TGTGCCAGCAGTTTTGATAGATTTGATCAGTTCATC.

Remarks on this clonotype: An end of the junction does not agree with germline; a read error may underlie this. V and J are TRBV11-2 and TRBJ2-7, with 7 bases identical to TRBD2. The germline V gene has CDR1 SGHAT and CDR2 FQNNGV. This CDR3 is 16 amino acids long. The CDR3 coding sequence is TGTGCCAACAGCTACGACGGGAGGACCTCGGGAAGCAAGCAGTATTTC. This sequence encodes CANSYDGRTSGSKQYF.

On this clonotype itself: Relative to the germline gene, one junction end is altered; a read error may explain this. This chain links TRBV11-1 with TRBJ2-3; 10 nucleotides match TRBD2. This CDR3 is built from 15 residues. Per germline, CDR1 SGHAT and CDR2 FQDESV (reference sequence). CDR3 in amino acids: CASSHGLADPDTQCF. The CDR3 DNA reads TGTGCCAGCAGCCATGGACTAGCGGACCCAGATACGCAGTGTTTT.

This clonotype occurred many times. The junction shows a germline mismatch at one end, possibly a read error. V gene TRBV11-2 combines with J gene TRBJ1-6; D is unclear. The CDR3 consists of 13 residues. Germline V CDR1 and CDR2: SGHAT, FQNNGV. The CDR3 is CAISFIMNSPLHF. The CDR3 nucleotides read TGTGCCATCAGCTTTATAATGAATTCACCCCTCCACTTT. Filled out from reference TRBV11-2 and TRBJ1-6, the complete variable domain reads EAGVAQSPRYKIIEKRQSVAFWCNPISGHATLYWYQQILGQGPKLLIQFQNNGVVDDSQLPKDRFSAERLKGVDSTLKIQPAKLEDSAVYLCAISFIMNSPLHFGNGTRLTVT.

To note about this clonotype: A read error is likely, as this CDR3 ends without the conserved phenylalanine or tryptophan. The DNA is left out, because the CDR3 cannot be placed on it with certainty; the CDR3 is given as TCRdb lists it. The gene calls are TRBV4-2 and TRBJ2-2; no check of the table's D call, TRBD1, against the DNA was made. The V gene's germline CDR1 is LGHNA and CDR2 YNFKEQ. The length of the CDR3 is 16 amino acids, counting both ends. The CDR3 loop reads CASSQTGTKELGELFI.

About this clonotype: One end of the junction is discordant with germline, which a read error may explain. The chain links TRBV5-4 to TRBJ1-4; maybe TRBD1 (5 bases). CDR3 length equals 15 residues. Germline-derived CDR1 and CDR2 are SGHNT and YYREEE (reference sequence). CDR3 region: CASSANRDLNEKLFF. CDR3 DNA: TGTGCCAGTAGCGCCAACCGGGACCTTAATGAAAAATTGTTTTTT.

At least ten counts were recorded for this clonotype. A read error may be the cause here, since a much bigger clone is one base away. This CDR3 is missing its conserved last phenylalanine or tryptophan, likely due to a read error. The chain is built from TRBV11-2 and TRBJ2-1; 7 bases agree with TRBD1. The CDR3 spans 17 residues. Germline V CDR1 and CDR2: SGHAT, FQNNGV. J gave up 3 bases and V 2 bases, and 10 bases lay outside the gene matches. CDR3 loop: CASSLRPGQRFYNEQFL. In DNA form, the CDR3 reads TGTGCCAGCAGCTTACGACCGGGACAGAGATTCTACAATGAGCAGTTCCTC.

Turning to this clonotype: Germline is not matched at one junction end, which may reflect a read error. V gene TRBV11-1 combines with J gene TRBJ2-2; TRBD2 might be the D (6 bases). The CDR3 consists of 16 residues. In germline, CDR1 is SGHAT, CDR2 FQDESV (reference sequence). This CDR3 reads CASGLVEGMNTGELFF. CDR3 coding DNA: TGTGCCAGCGGCTTAGTGGAGGGTATGAACACCGGGGAGCTGTTTTTT.

As to this clonotype: A read error may produce the germline difference seen at one junction end. The CDR3 region is CAGSLVGLQETQHF. CDR3 nucleotide sequence: TGTGCCGGCAGTTTGGTTGGTCTTCAAGAGACACAGCACTTC. The genes are TRBV28 and TRBJ2-5, with unresolved D. CDR1 is MDHEN, CDR2 SYDVKM, per germline. CDR3 length: 14 amino acids.

Comment on this clonotype: A much larger clone is a single base away; this may be a read error. V usage is TRBV7-8 and J usage is TRBJ2-7, with D possibly called TRBD1 or TRBD2 (5 bases each). This CDR3 is built from 16 residues. CDR1 and CDR2 from the germline V gene are SGHVS and FQNEAQ. The CDR3 DNA follows: TGTACCAGCAGCTTAGGACGGGGACCGGGGAGCCACGAGCAGTACTTC. The encoded protein is CTSSLGRGPGSHEQYF.

This clonotype has a handful of counts. The chain employs TRBV29-1 and TRBJ2-3; D not certain. The CDR3 runs 10 residues. V was trimmed by 6 bases and J by 2 bases, leaving 3 bases between them. CDR1 is SQVTM and CDR2 is ANQGSEA in the germline V gene. The DNA of the CDR3 is TGCAGCGTACACACAGATACGCAGTATTTT. It yields the protein CSVHTDTQYF.

In the case of this clonotype: A junction boundary mismatches the germline segment, possibly from a read error. The genes are TRBV12-3 or TRBV12-4 and TRBJ2-2, with TRBD1 matching 7 bases. This CDR3 spans 15 amino acids. CDR3 loop: CANSSRQGNTGELFF. As DNA, the CDR3 is TGTGCCAACAGTTCCCGACAGGGAAACACAGGGGAGCTGTTTTTT.

Regarding this clonotype: Germline is not matched at one junction end, which may reflect a read error. J is TRBJ2-5 and V is TRBV5-1, with 8 bases lining up with TRBD1. Germline loops: CDR1 SGHRS, CDR2 YFSETQ. The CDR3 is 15 amino acids. The CDR3 DNA reads as TGCGCCAGCAGCCCGGACAGGGTGGGACAAGAGACCCACTGCTTC. This translates into CASSPDRVGQETHCF.

The chain has TRBV12-3 or TRBV12-4 and TRBJ1-6; D possibly corresponds to TRBD1 (5 bases). CDR3 length: 14 amino acids. V was trimmed by 5 bases and J by 9 bases, leaving 14 bases between them. CDR3: CASSLPNRGSPLHF. The CDR3, as DNA: TGTGCCAGCAGTCTGCCCAATAGGGGTTCACCCCTCCACTTT.

A remark on this clonotype: A junction boundary mismatches the germline segment, possibly from a read error. V usage is TRBV13 and J usage is TRBJ1-1; tentative D call: TRBD1 (6 bases). CDR1 is PRHDT, CDR2 FYEKMQ, per germline (reference sequence). This CDR3 contains 17 residues. The CDR3: CASSMGGFGIGGTGAFF. In DNA form, the CDR3 reads TGTGCCAGCAGCATGGGAGGGTTTGGTATTGGGGGCACTGGAGCTTTCTTT.